One TCR beta chain is described in this entry. Its target is unknown. TCRdb keeps only in-frame clones here, not all; method: immunoSEQ multiplex PCR. Among 100,000 to 150,000 clones listed, about nine tenths were seen once. The record originates from a study of T cell responses to AZD1222 COVID-19 vaccine. Study results and limitations: Spike-specific TCRs gained breadth and depth after people received two AZD1222 doses. Among spike-specific TCRs, nearly half reportedly target unmutated variant regions.

This receptor was obtained from an adult in good health. Sample: peripheral blood, taken on day 0 of AZD1222 vaccination.

The CDR3 is CSVDQANTEAFF. CDR3 nucleotides: TGCAGCGTTGATCAGGCGAACACTGAAGCTTTCTTT. The rearrangement links TRBV29-1 to TRBJ1-1; D gene unclear. V lost 3 bases and J lost 1, with 6 bases in between. CDR1 and CDR2 from the germline V gene are SQVTM and ANQGSEA. The CDR3 consists of 12 residues.